This is a list of T cell receptor beta chains from one sample in a study of regulatory T cells in long-lasting Graves disease. TCRdb processed the multiplex PCR reads anew with MiXCR; each CDR3 protein has one entry. The sample has about 620,000 distinct CDR3 sequences; approximately 15% are singletons. The same data also went into a second study, on T cells in Graves' hyperthyroidism and ophthalmopathy.

Material: peripheral blood mononuclear cells (PBMCs), obtained at new diagnosis, from a patient treated with antithyroid drugs. Receptor source: a woman aged 25-40 years with Graves disease. Each CDR3 is given with its conserved first and last residue. The order of the fields is V gene, J gene, D gene, clone size, CDR3 protein, CDR3 DNA. D genes are given only for firm matches. Clone size is stated in some rows and not others, as once, few, many or a class when expanded.

>TRBV12-3/TRBV12-4|TRBJ1-3|.|few
CASSHSRSGGNTIYF
TGTGCCAGCAGTCACAGTCGTTCTGGGGGAAACACCATATATTTT
>TRBV2|TRBJ2-3|.|many
CASSGGRARTDTQYF
TGTGCCAGCAGTGGAGGGCGGGCGCGCACAGATACGCAGTATTTT
>TRBV12-3/TRBV12-4|TRBJ2-7|.|many
CASSFPPGGGHEQYF
TGTGCCAGCAGTTTCCCCCCCGGGGGAGGCCACGAGCAGTACTTC
>TRBV30|TRBJ2-1|TRBD1|.
CAWRKLGQGQEQFF
TGTGCCTGGAGAAAACTCGGACAGGGCCAGGAGCAGTTCTTC
>TRBV5-1|TRBJ2-3|.|.
CASRALDYNTDTQYF
TGCGCCAGCAGAGCCTTAGACTATAACACAGATACGCAGTATTTT
>TRBV6-1|TRBJ1-1|.|many
CASRPVGGEFSEAFF
TGTGCCAGCAGACCCGTTGGGGGGGAGTTCTCTGAAGCTTTCTTT
>TRBV20-1|TRBJ1-5|.|.
CSARDPRGGNQPQHF
TGCAGTGCTAGAGACCCCCGGGGTGGCAATCAGCCCCAGCATTTT
>TRBV3-1|TRBJ2-1|.|many
CASSQPQGGSANEQFF
TGTGCCAGCAGCCAACCACAGGGAGGGAGTGCGAATGAGCAGTTCTTC
>TRBV12-3/TRBV12-4|TRBJ2-7|TRBD2|.
CASSLGLFSNGEQYF
TGTGCCAGCAGCCTGGGACTATTTTCGAACGGTGAGCAGTACTTC
>TRBV2|TRBJ2-7|.|.
CASREDGSYEQYF
TGTGCCAGCAGAGAGGACGGCTCCTACGAGCAGTACTTC
>TRBV5-1|TRBJ2-7|TRBD2|many
CARVISGRAIRDEQYF
TGCGCCAGGGTGATTAGCGGGAGGGCCATTCGGGACGAGCAGTACTTC
>TRBV7-2|TRBJ1-2|.|.
CASSLPGLYGYTF
TGTGCCAGCAGCTTACCCGGTCTCTATGGCTACACCTTC
>TRBV27|TRBJ2-2|TRBD2|many
CASSRGLARSTTGELFF
TGTGCCAGCAGCAGGGGACTAGCACGATCGACTACCGGGGAGCTGTTTTTT
>TRBV5-1|TRBJ2-7|.|.
CASSMGSVPYEQYF
TGCGCCAGCAGTATGGGATCTGTACCCTACGAGCAGTACTTC
>TRBV5-1|TRBJ2-1|.|.
CASSQNTPEQFF
TGCGCCAGCAGTCAAAATACACCTGAGCAGTTCTTC
>TRBV18|TRBJ1-1|TRBD1|.
CASSPLGTGVLSTEAFF
TGTGCCAGCTCACCACTAGGGACAGGGGTCCTGAGCACTGAAGCTTTCTTT
>TRBV28|TRBJ1-5|.|many
CASSASNQPQHF
TGTGCCAGCAGTGCCAGCAATCAGCCCCAGCATTTT
>TRBV6-4|TRBJ2-7|.|.
CASSSHRRVSYEQYF
TGTGCCAGCAGTTCCCATCGACGGGTTTCCTACGAGCAGTACTTC
>TRBV28|TRBJ1-1|.|many
CAANPPHRVAEAFF
TGTGCCGCCAACCCACCCCACAGGGTGGCTGAAGCTTTCTTT
>TRBV7-3|TRBJ2-7|.|many
CASSLQDSYEQYF
TGTGCCAGCAGCTTGCAAGACTCCTACGAGCAGTACTTC
>TRBV6-9|TRBJ2-4|.|few
CASSYGGSKNIQYF
TGTGCCAGCAGTTATGGGGGGTCCAAAAACATTCAGTACTTC
>TRBV13|TRBJ1-2|.|.
CASSFGDRDGYTF
TGTGCCAGCAGCTTTGGGGATCGGGATGGCTACACCTTC
>TRBV28|TRBJ2-3|TRBD2|many
CASSPRLAGLTDTQYF
TGTGCCAGCAGTCCGCGACTAGCGGGGCTCACAGATACGCAGTATTTT
>TRBV29-1|TRBJ2-1|.|many
CSVDSPNNEQFF
TGCAGCGTTGATTCCCCAAACAATGAGCAGTTCTTC
>TRBV14|TRBJ1-2|.|few
CASSRTDRTVNYGYTF
TGTGCCAGCAGCCGAACCGACCGGACAGTCAACTATGGCTACACCTTC
>TRBV7-2|TRBJ1-4|TRBD1|.
CASSLTTGTGNEKLFF
TGTGCCAGCAGCCTAACAACCGGGACAGGGAATGAAAAACTGTTTTTT
>TRBV7-9|TRBJ2-2|TRBD2|few
CASSSLLAGGPGTGELFF
TGTGCCAGCAGCTCTTTACTAGCGGGAGGCCCGGGGACCGGGGAGCTGTTTTTT
>TRBV27|TRBJ2-7|.|many
CASSFGMYYEQYF
TGTGCCAGCAGTTTCGGCATGTACTACGAGCAGTACTTC
>TRBV6-2/TRBV6-3|TRBJ2-1|.|many
CASSDTGLRYNEQFF
TGTGCCAGCAGTGACACAGGGCTGCGATACAATGAGCAGTTCTTC
>TRBV7-9|TRBJ1-1|.|many
CASDWGSGETAFF
TGTGCCAGCGATTGGGGATCAGGGGAGACGGCTTTCTTT
>TRBV7-2|TRBJ1-4|TRBD1|.
CASSESGGGEKLFF
TGTGCCAGCAGCGAGTCAGGGGGGGGTGAAAAACTGTTTTTT
>TRBV20-1|TRBJ2-1|.|.
CSAATAIPNEQFF
TGCAGTGCTGCCACAGCGATCCCCAATGAGCAGTTCTTC
>TRBV2|TRBJ2-7|TRBD1|many
CASKTGGLSEQYF
TGTGCCAGCAAAACAGGGGGCTTAAGCGAGCAGTACTTC
>TRBV28|TRBJ1-2|.|many
CASKYSFGARDYGYTF
TGTGCCAGCAAGTATTCGTTTGGGGCGCGAGACTATGGCTACACCTTC
>TRBV6-1|TRBJ1-2|.|many
CASIGETRYGYTF
TGTGCCAGCATAGGGGAGACCCGGTATGGCTACACCTTC
>TRBV10-3|TRBJ1-2|.|.
CAISLGSGSGYTF
TGTGCCATCAGCCTTGGATCAGGGTCTGGCTACACCTTC
>TRBV6-1|TRBJ1-2|.|many
CASSEATGSSYGYTF
TGTGCCAGCAGTGAAGCGACGGGGTCTAGCTATGGCTACACCTTC
>TRBV6-5|TRBJ2-3|.|once
CASSYGDSTTDTQYF
TGTGCCAGCAGTTACGGGGACTCAACTACAGATACGCAGTATTTT
>TRBV7-9|TRBJ2-3|.|.
CASSLKADTQYF
TGTGCCAGCAGCTTAAAAGCAGATACGCAGTATTTT
>TRBV3-1|TRBJ2-1|.|.
CASSTPARISYNEQFF
TGTGCCAGCAGCACCCCGGCGAGAATATCCTACAATGAGCAGTTCTTC
>TRBV6-5|TRBJ1-5|.|few
CASSYSSRQPQHF
TGTGCCAGCAGTTACTCGAGCCGGCAGCCCCAGCATTTT
>TRBV28|TRBJ2-5|TRBD2|few
CASNLAGSGTQYF
TGTGCCAGCAATTTAGCGGGTTCTGGGACCCAGTACTTC
>TRBV7-3|TRBJ2-2|.|few
CASSLNLDTGELFF
TGTGCCAGCAGCTTAAACCTCGACACCGGGGAGCTGTTTTTT
>TRBV12-3/TRBV12-4|TRBJ2-1|TRBD2|many
CASSPTSGKFRHEQFF
TGTGCCAGCAGCCCGACTAGCGGGAAGTTTAGGCATGAGCAGTTCTTC
>TRBV29-1|TRBJ1-5|.|many
CSVSPDGGPQHF
TGCAGCGTTTCCCCGGACGGGGGGCCCCAGCATTTT
>TRBV29-1|TRBJ1-3|.|few
CSVGGGTWGNTIYF
TGCAGCGTGGGCGGGGGGACTTGGGGAAACACCATATATTTT
>TRBV7-2|TRBJ1-2|.|many
CASSTTDGYTF
TGTGCCAGCAGCACTACGGATGGCTACACCTTC
>TRBV20-1|TRBJ2-3|.|many
CSASQRDRLDDTQYF
TGCAGTGCTAGTCAGCGGGACAGGTTGGACGATACGCAGTATTTT
>TRBV7-9|TRBJ2-3|.|many
CASSFGGTGDTQYF
TGTGCCAGCAGCTTCGGGGGAACAGGAGATACGCAGTATTTT
>TRBV5-1|TRBJ2-2|.|few
CASSFGAADTGELFF
TGCGCCAGCAGCTTTGGGGCGGCCGACACCGGGGAGCTGTTTTTT
>TRBV5-6|TRBJ1-2|.|few
CASSFRETHLIYGYTF
TGTGCCAGCAGCTTTCGGGAGACACATCTCATCTATGGCTACACCTTC